The 5 T cell receptor beta chains below were found in one sample sequenced in a study of T cells after yellow fever vaccination. TCRdb redid the calling of the 5' RACE reads with MiXCR, one entry per CDR3 protein. The table includes 200,000 to 250,000 distinct CDR3 sequences, about 3% detected once. The specimen comprised CD4+ T cells sorted from PBMCs, sampled 10 days after the yellow fever booster vaccination. The receptors derive from a man aged 18 to 35 who received the YFV17D yellow fever vaccine.

In this sample, this clonotype turned up a few times. J is TRBJ1-1 and V is TRBV7-9; D gene uncertain. Trimming removed 1 base at V and 1 base at J, with 10 bases between. The CDR3 runs 15 residues. The germline gives CDR1 SEHNR, CDR2 FQNEAQ (reference sequence). Here the CDR3 DNA reads TGTGCCAGCAGCTTAGGGGGATTCCAGAACACTGAAGCTTTCTTT. It yields the protein CASSLGGFQNTEAFF.

The table lists this clonotype with many counts. J is TRBJ1-6 and V is TRBV12-3 or TRBV12-4; no reliable D call. The V end was cut by 2 bases, the J end by 7 bases, with 6 bases between. CDR3 length: 13 amino acids. The CDR3 sequence is CASSLLQNSPLHF. DNA for the CDR3: TGTGCCAGCAGTTTATTACAGAATTCACCCCTCCACTTT.

This clonotype occurred many times. This chain links TRBV5-1 with TRBJ2-2; D unclear. Trimming removed 4 bases at V and 8 bases at J, with 12 bases between. This CDR3 spans 13 amino acids. Germline-derived CDR1 and CDR2 are SGHRS and YFSETQ. The CDR3 DNA sequence: TGCGCCAGCAGCCCCCAAGGGTCGGGGGAGCTGTTTTTT. Its protein product is CASSPQGSGELFF.

The chain uses TRBV10-3 and TRBJ1-1, with a tentative D call TRBD1 (5 bases). The CDR3 runs 14 residues. Trimming cost V 3 bases and J 0 bases, with 8 bases left between them. Germline lookup yields CDR1 ENHRY and CDR2 SYGVKD. The CDR3 here is CAISDRVMNTEAFF. The DNA for the CDR3 is TGTGCCATCAGTGACAGGGTTATGAACACTGAAGCTTTCTTT.

In this sample, this clonotype turned up a few times. The DNA for the CDR3 is TGTGCCAGCAGCTTGAGAAGGTTCTCTGGGGCCAACGTCCTGACTTTC. This gives the protein CASSLRRFSGANVLTF. V gene TRBV5-6 combines with J gene TRBJ2-6, with unresolved D. Germline V CDR1 and CDR2: SGHDT, YYEEEE. The CDR3 is made up of 16 amino acids. The V end was cut by 1 base, the J end by 0 bases, with 8 bases between.